This paragraph reports one T cell receptor (beta chain). Its antigen is still unknown. This specimen belongs to a study of T cell responses to AZD1222 COVID-19 vaccine. Findings of the study overall: Just six AZD1222 recipients were seropositive at baseline.

Looked up from germline, CDR1 is MNHEY and CDR2 is SVGAGI. This CDR3 region has 15 residues. The V gene lost 3 bases and the J gene lost 2 bases, with 11 bases spanning the gap. Profiling relied on immunoSEQ multiplex PCR, and the TCRdb table lists in-frame clones only, not all of them. The repertoire has around 120,000 clones, roughly 90% of them found once; the top ten carry over 7.5%. The TCR sequence derives from an adult who received the AZD1222 COVID-19 vaccine. V and J are TRBV6-5 and TRBJ1-5; D call uncertain. The input for sequencing was peripheral blood, taken 28 days after the second AZD1222 dose. As DNA, the CDR3 is TGTGCCAGCAGTTATATAACTGGGGGCAATCAGCCCCAGCATTTT. The encoded protein is CASSYITGGNQPQHF.